These T cell receptor beta chains were read from a single sample in a study of cytomegalovirus exposure and HLA in healthy donors. The assay was immunoSEQ multiplex PCR, and TCRdb's table has in-frame clones only and misses some. The sample shows some 130,000 clones, about four fifths of them seen only once. The sample was PBMCs. These receptors all come from a woman aged 40 to 55 in good health and CMV-seronegative. CDR3s include the opening cysteine and the closing phenylalanine or tryptophan. D genes are given only for firm matches. Clone size appears in some rows only: once, few, many, or a class for an expanded clone.

J gene | clone size | V gene | D gene | CDR3 protein | CDR3 DNA
TRBJ2-7 | - | TRBV6-4 | TRBD2 | CATMPLAGASYEQYF | TGTGCCACCATGCCTCTAGCGGGGGCCTCCTACGAGCAGTACTTC
TRBJ1-2 | once | TRBV7-2 | TRBD1 | CASRKGTGYYGYTF | TGTGCCAGCAGAAAAGGGACAGGGTACTATGGCTACACCTTC
TRBJ1-1 | once | TRBV7-3 | - | CASSPGHTNTEAFF | TGTGCCAGCAGCCCGGGACATACGAACACTGAAGCTTTCTTT
TRBJ2-5 | - | TRBV11-2 | - | CASSLAEGGETQYF | TGTGCCAGCAGCTTAGCCGAGGGCGGCGAGACCCAGTACTTC
TRBJ2-7 | - | TRBV7-8 | TRBD1 | CASSLEGQASYEQYF | TGTGCCAGCAGCTTAGAAGGACAGGCTTCCTACGAGCAGTACTTC
TRBJ2-5 | - | TRBV19 | - | CASSIGGGRPQETQYF | TGTGCCAGTAGTATAGGGGGGGGGCGCCCCCAAGAGACCCAGTACTTC
TRBJ1-2 | - | TRBV6-1 | TRBD1 | CASSEQTGNYGYTF | TGTGCCAGCAGTGAACAGACAGGGAACTATGGCTACACCTTC
TRBJ1-6 | - | TRBV30 | TRBD1 | CAWSVPGTGGYNSPLHF | TGTGCCTGGAGTGTCCCTGGGACAGGGGGCTATAATTCACCCCTCCACTTT
TRBJ1-5 | - | TRBV15 | - | CATSRDQGWNQPQHF | TGTGCCACCAGCAGAGATCAGGGTTGGAATCAGCCCCAGCATTTT
TRBJ1-3 | - | TRBV19 | - | CASSIAGSSGNTIYF | TGTGCCAGTAGTATTGCCGGGAGCTCTGGAAACACCATATATTTT
TRBJ2-1 | - | TRBV6-6 | TRBD2 | CASSYSGRGEQFF | TGTGCCAGCAGTTACTCTGGGCGGGGGGAGCAGTTCTTC
TRBJ1-4 | once | TRBV6-6 | TRBD1 | CASSKGQGAFTEKLFF | TGTGCCAGCAGTAAGGGACAGGGGGCTTTTACTGAAAAACTGTTTTTT
TRBJ2-7 | - | TRBV28 | - | CASSQGHARIYEQYF | TGTGCCAGCAGCCAGGGACACGCGAGAATCTACGAGCAGTACTTC
TRBJ1-1 | - | TRBV29-1 | - | CSASRGLSNTEAFF | TGCAGCGCCTCAAGGGGACTATCCAACACTGAAGCTTTCTTT
TRBJ2-3 | - | TRBV6-5 | - | CASSLTAPGTDTQYF | TGTGCCAGCAGCCTGACTGCTCCTGGCACAGATACGCAGTATTTT
TRBJ1-6 | - | TRBV2 | - | CASSVQGSSYNSPLHF | TGTGCCAGCAGTGTGCAGGGGAGCTCCTATAATTCACCCCTCCACTTT
TRBJ2-3 | - | TRBV2 | TRBD2 | CASRADSGGAYTQYF | TGTGCCAGCAGGGCCGATAGCGGGGGGGCATATACGCAGTATTTT
TRBJ1-5 | - | TRBV19 | - | CASNVIGGDSNQPQHF | TGTGCCAGTAATGTAATCGGGGGAGATAGCAATCAGCCCCAGCATTTT
TRBJ1-6 | once | TRBV9 | - | CASSPRVWPDNSPLHF | TGTGCCAGCAGCCCTCGTGTTTGGCCTGATAATTCACCCCTCCACTTT
TRBJ2-7 | - | TRBV11-2 | - | CASSLVRGISYEQYF | TGTGCCAGCAGCTTAGTTAGGGGTATCTCCTACGAGCAGTACTTC
TRBJ2-4 | - | TRBV6-1 | - | CATWLRSEAKNIQYF | TGTGCCACTTGGCTACGGAGTGAAGCCAAAAACATTCAGTACTTC
TRBJ1-5 | - | TRBV7-9 | - | CSSSLDSAIPHF | TGTTCCAGCAGCTTGGACTCGGCAATCCCGCATTTT
TRBJ1-3 | - | TRBV30 | TRBD1 | CACRTDRGNLPIYF | TGTGCCTGTCGGACGGACAGGGGCAATCTACCCATATATTTT
TRBJ1-1 | once | TRBV5-1 | TRBD1 | CASSHGQGGTEAFF | TGCGCCAGCAGCCACGGACAGGGAGGCACTGAAGCTTTCTTT
TRBJ1-4 | - | TRBV5-1 | - | CASSLEAGDEKLFF | TGCGCCAGCAGCTTGGAAGCAGGGGACGAAAAACTGTTTTTT
TRBJ2-4 | - | TRBV28 | - | CASSLGVREPHGDIQYF | TGTGCCAGCAGTTTAGGAGTCCGGGAACCCCACGGGGACATTCAGTACTTC
TRBJ2-7 | - | TRBV15 | TRBD2 | CATSRKTSGNNYEQYF | TGTGCCACCAGCAGAAAGACTAGCGGAAATAACTACGAGCAGTACTTC
TRBJ2-6 | - | TRBV30 | TRBD1 | CAWSLGGAPSGANVLTF | TGTGCCTGGAGCTTAGGGGGCGCACCATCTGGGGCCAACGTCCTGACTTTC
TRBJ2-7 | - | TRBV28 | - | CASMGGFHEQYF | TGTGCCAGCATGGGGGGTTTCCACGAGCAGTACTTC
TRBJ2-2 | - | TRBV25-1 | - | CASSPQGNTGELFF | TGTGCCAGCAGTCCCCAGGGGAACACCGGGGAGCTGTTTTTT
TRBJ1-4 | - | TRBV4-2 | TRBD1 | CASSQEDRVLQVSNEKLFF | TGTGCCAGCAGCCAAGAAGACAGGGTTTTACAGGTGTCTAATGAAAAACTGTTTTTT
TRBJ1-4 | - | TRBV9 | - | CASSPSTEPLEKLFF | TGTGCCAGCAGCCCGTCGACAGAGCCCCTAGAAAAACTGTTTTTT
TRBJ1-2 | - | TRBV11-2 | TRBD1 | CASRHTLQGGTEGYTF | TGTGCCAGCAGACATACCCTACAGGGGGGTACGGAGGGCTACACCTTC
TRBJ2-7 | - | TRBV6-5 | - | CASRRQRESSYEQYF | TGTGCCAGCAGAAGGCAACGGGAGAGCTCCTACGAGCAGTACTTC
TRBJ2-5 | - | TRBV7-9 | - | CASSSDTSNLQETQYF | TGTGCCAGCAGCTCGGACACATCAAACCTCCAAGAGACCCAGTACTTC
TRBJ2-7 | few | TRBV4-2 | TRBD2 | CASSQASTSGSMTYEQYF | TGTGCCAGCAGCCAAGCTTCCACTAGCGGGTCGATGACCTACGAGCAGTACTTC